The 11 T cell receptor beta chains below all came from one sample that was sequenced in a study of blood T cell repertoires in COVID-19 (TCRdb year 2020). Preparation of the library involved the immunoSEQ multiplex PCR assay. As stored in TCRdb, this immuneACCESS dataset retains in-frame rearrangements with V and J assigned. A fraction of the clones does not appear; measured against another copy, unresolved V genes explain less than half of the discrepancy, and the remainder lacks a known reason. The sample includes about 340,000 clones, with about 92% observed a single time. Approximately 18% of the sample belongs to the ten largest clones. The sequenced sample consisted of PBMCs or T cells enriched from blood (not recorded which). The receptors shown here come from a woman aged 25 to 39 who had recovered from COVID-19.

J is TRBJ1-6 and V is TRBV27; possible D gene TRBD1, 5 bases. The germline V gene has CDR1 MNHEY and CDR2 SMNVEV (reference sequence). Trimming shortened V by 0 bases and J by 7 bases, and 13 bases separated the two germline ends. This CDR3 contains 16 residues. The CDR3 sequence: CASSLSVAGLNSPLHF. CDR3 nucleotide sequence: TGTGCCAGCAGTTTATCGGTCGCAGGGCTAAATTCACCCCTCCACTTT.

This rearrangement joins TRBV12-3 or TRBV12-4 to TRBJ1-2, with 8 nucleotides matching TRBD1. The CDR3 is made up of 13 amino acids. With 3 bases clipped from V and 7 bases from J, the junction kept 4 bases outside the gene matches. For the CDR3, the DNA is TGTGCCAGCAGTTTTGGGACAGGCTCTGGCTACACCTTC. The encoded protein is CASSFGTGSGYTF.

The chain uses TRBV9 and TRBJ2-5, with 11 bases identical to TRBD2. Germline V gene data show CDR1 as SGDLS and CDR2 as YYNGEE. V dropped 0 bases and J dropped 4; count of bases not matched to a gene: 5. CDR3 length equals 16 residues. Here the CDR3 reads CASSVGVAGGRETQYF. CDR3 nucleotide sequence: TGTGCCAGCAGCGTAGGGGTAGCGGGGGGGCGAGAGACCCAGTACTTC.

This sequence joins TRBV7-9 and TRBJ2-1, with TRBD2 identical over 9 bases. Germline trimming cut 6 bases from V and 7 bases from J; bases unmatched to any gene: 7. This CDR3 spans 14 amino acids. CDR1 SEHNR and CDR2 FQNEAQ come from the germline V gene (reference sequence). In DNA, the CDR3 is TGTGCCAGCAGTTCAGGGACTAGCAAGAATGAGCAGTTCTTC. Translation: CASSSGTSKNEQFF.

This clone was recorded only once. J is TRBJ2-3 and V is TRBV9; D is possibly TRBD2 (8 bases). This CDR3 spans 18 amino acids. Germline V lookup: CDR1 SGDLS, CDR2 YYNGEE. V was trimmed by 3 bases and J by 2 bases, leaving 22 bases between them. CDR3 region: CASSAQGGLAGLTDTQYF. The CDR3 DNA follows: TGTGCCAGCAGCGCCCAGGGGGGGCTAGCGGGCCTCACAGATACGCAGTATTTT.

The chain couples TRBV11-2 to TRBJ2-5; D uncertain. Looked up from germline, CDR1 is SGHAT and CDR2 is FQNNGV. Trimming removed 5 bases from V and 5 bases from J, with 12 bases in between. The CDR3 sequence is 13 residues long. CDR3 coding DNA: TGTGCCAGCAGCCCGAGCCGGTGGGAGACCCAGTACTTC. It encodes CASSPSRWETQYF.

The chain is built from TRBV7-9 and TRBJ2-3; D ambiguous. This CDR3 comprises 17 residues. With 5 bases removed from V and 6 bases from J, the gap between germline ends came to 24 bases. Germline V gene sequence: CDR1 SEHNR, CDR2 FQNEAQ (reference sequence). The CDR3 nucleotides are TGTGCCAGCAGCCCGCCAAACCCTAACAGTCCCGCGGATACGCAGTATTTT. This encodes CASSPPNPNSPADTQYF.

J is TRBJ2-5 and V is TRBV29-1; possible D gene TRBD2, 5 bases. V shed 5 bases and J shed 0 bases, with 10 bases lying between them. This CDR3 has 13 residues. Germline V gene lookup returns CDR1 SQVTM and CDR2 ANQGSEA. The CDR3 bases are TGCAGCGTTCCGTGGGGAGACCAAGAGACCCAGTACTTC. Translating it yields CSVPWGDQETQYF.

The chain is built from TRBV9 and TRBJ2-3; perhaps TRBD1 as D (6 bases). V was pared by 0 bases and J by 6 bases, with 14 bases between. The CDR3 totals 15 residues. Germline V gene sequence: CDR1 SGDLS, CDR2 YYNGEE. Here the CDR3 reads CASSVGGGQSDTQYF. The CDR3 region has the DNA TGTGCCAGCAGCGTAGGAGGTGGACAGTCCGATACGCAGTATTTT.

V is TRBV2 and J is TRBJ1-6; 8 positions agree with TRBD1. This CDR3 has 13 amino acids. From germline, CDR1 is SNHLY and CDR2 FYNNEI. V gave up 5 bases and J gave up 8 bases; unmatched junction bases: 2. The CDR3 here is CASSQTGDSPLHF. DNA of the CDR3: TGTGCCAGCAGTCAGACAGGGGATTCACCCCTCCACTTT.

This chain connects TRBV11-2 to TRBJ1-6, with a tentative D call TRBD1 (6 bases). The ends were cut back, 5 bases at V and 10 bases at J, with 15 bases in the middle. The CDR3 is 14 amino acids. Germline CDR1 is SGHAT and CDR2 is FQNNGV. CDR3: CASSLQGRYSPLHF. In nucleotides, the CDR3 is TGTGCCAGCAGCCTACAGGGAAGGTACTCACCCCTCCACTTT.